The clone carrying this T cell receptor (beta chain) was seen a few times. V was trimmed by 3 bases and J by 10 bases, leaving 8 bases between them. Looked up from germline, CDR1 is SGHDT and CDR2 is YYEEEE. The CDR3 length is 11 residues. This sample is part of a study of blood T cells in healthy people across ages. A second about 6 to 12 cycle PCR used barcoded and J-beta primers. TCRdb reprocessed the 5' RACE reads with MiXCR, giving one entry per CDR3 protein. The sample has 1.5 million to 1.9 million distinct CDR3 sequences; approximately 43% are singletons. This sequence was found in a woman between 18 and 29 years old in good health. This chain uses TRBV5-6 with TRBJ2-1, with D unclear. The sample taken for sequencing was blood. The CDR3 sequence: CASSWEREQFF. The CDR3, as DNA: TGTGCCAGCAGCTGGGAACGAGAGCAGTTCTTC.